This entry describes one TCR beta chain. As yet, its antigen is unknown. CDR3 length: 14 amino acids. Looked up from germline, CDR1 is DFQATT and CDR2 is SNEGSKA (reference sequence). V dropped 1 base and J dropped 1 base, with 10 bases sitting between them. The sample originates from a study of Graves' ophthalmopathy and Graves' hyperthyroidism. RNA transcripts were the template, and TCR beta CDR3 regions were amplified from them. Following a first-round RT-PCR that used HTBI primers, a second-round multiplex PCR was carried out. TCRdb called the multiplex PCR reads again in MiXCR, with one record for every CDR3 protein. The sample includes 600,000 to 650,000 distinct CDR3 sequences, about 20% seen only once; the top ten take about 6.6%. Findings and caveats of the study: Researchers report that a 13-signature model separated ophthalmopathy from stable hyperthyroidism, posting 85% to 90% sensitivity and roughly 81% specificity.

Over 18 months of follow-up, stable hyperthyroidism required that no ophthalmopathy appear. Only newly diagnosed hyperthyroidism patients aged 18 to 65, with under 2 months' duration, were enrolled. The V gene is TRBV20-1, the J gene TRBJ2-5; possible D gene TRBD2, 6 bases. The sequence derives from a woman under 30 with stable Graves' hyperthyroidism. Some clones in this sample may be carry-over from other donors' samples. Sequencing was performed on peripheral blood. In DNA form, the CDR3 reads TGCAGTGCTAGAGCCCTAGCGTCCCAAGAGACCCAGTACTTC. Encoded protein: CSARALASQETQYF.